Listed below are T cell receptor beta chains from one sample, sequenced in a study of vaccination and CD4 T cells after COVID-19. Via MiXCR, TCRdb re-called the PCR reads, giving one row per CDR3 protein. The sample has some 20,000 distinct CDR3 sequences; under 45% are singletons. The antigens these receptors bind are not known. This specimen was CD4+ T cells from blood, cultured in vitro, taken before SARS-CoV-2 vaccination. These receptors were obtained from a human donor who received a COVID-19 vaccine. Each CDR3 is given with its conserved first and last residue. A D gene is named only where the DNA matches it firmly. Size is omitted from some rows. Given values are once, few, many or a class for expanded clones.

J,D,size,V,CDR3,DNA
TRBJ1-1,-,-,TRBV20-1,CSAREGVRGRTEAFF,TGCAGTGCTAGAGAGGGAGTGCGGGGGCGTACTGAAGCTTTCTTT
TRBJ1-2,-,-,TRBV30,CAWSVRTFYGYTF,TGTGCCTGGAGTGTCAGGACCTTCTATGGCTACACCTTC
TRBJ1-2,TRBD1,-,TRBV20-1,CSARDRQNYGYTF,TGCAGTGCTCGGGACAGACAGAACTATGGCTACACCTTC
TRBJ2-3,TRBD1,-,TRBV7-9,CASSLAINRGDTQYF,TGTGCCAGCAGCTTGGCCATCAACAGGGGAGATACGCAGTATTTT
TRBJ1-6,-,-,TRBV11-1,CASSLARDSPLHF,TGTGCCAGCAGCTTAGCCAGGGATTCACCCCTCCACTTT
TRBJ1-1,-,few,TRBV15,CATSRGPGNTEAFF,TGTGCCACCAGCAGAGGTCCGGGTAACACTGAAGCTTTCTTT
TRBJ2-7,-,-,TRBV10-3,CAISESRQDSYEQYF,TGTGCCATCAGTGAGTCACGGCAGGACTCCTACGAGCAGTACTTC
TRBJ2-7,TRBD1,-,TRBV5-4,CASSLDPTTGGEQYF,TGTGCCAGCAGCTTGGACCCAACAACAGGGGGCGAGCAGTACTTC
TRBJ2-2,-,few,TRBV21-1,CASSNTRDQRGGSNTGELFF,TGTGCCAGCAGCAATACGAGGGACCAGCGGGGGGGATCGAACACCGGGGAGCTGTTTTTT
TRBJ2-3,TRBD2,few,TRBV6-1,CASRYGLAGVWDTQYF,TGTGCCAGCAGATATGGACTAGCGGGGGTTTGGGATACGCAGTATTTT
TRBJ2-4,-,few,TRBV5-4,CASSLMEGSDIQYF,TGTGCCAGCAGCTTGATGGAGGGGTCGGACATTCAGTACTTC
TRBJ1-1,TRBD1,once,TRBV25-1,CASSRTGTTEAFF,TGTGCCAGCAGTCGGACAGGGACAACTGAAGCTTTCTTT
TRBJ2-7,TRBD1,-,TRBV7-9,CASSLGGTGVFALYEQYF,TGTGCCAGCAGCTTAGGTGGGACAGGGGTTTTCGCGTTATACGAGCAGTACTTC
TRBJ2-3,TRBD2,-,TRBV11-3,CASSLVFSGETDTQYF,TGTGCCAGCAGCTTAGTGTTCAGCGGGGAAACAGATACGCAGTATTTT
TRBJ2-5,-,few,TRBV6-1,CASSDPGLETQYF,TGTGCCAGCAGTGACCCAGGTCTGGAGACCCAGTACTTC
TRBJ2-6,-,few,TRBV20-1,CSARRTGPFSGANVLTF,TGCAGTGCTAGGAGAACAGGGCCCTTCTCTGGGGCCAACGTCCTGACTTTC
TRBJ1-5,TRBD1,-,TRBV5-1,CASSQIRDRKNQPQHF,TGCGCCAGCAGTCAAATCCGGGACAGAAAGAATCAGCCCCAGCATTTT
TRBJ1-6,-,-,TRBV7-9,CASRPGRINSPLHF,TGTGCCAGCCGACCGGGACGGATTAATTCACCCCTCCACTTT
TRBJ2-3,-,-,TRBV7-2,CASSGAVGDADTQYF,TGTGCCAGCAGCGGTGCGGTTGGGGACGCGGATACGCAGTATTTT
TRBJ2-2,TRBD1,-,TRBV7-6,CASSPWQGANGELFF,TGTGCCAGCAGCCCTTGGCAGGGGGCAAACGGGGAGCTGTTTTTT
TRBJ2-5,-,-,TRBV20-1,CSAGPGDKETQYF,TGCAGTGCTGGACCGGGGGATAAAGAGACCCAGTACTTC
TRBJ2-1,-,-,TRBV19,CASSTEFSPFEQFF,TGTGCCAGTAGTACAGAATTCTCTCCATTTGAGCAGTTCTTC
TRBJ2-2,TRBD1,-,TRBV30,CAWSQGVGELFF,TGTGCCTGGAGCCAGGGGGTCGGGGAGCTGTTTTTT
TRBJ1-4,-,-,TRBV7-2,CASSYLIDRRPSNEKLFF,TGTGCCAGCAGCTATTTAATCGACAGGCGGCCCTCTAATGAAAAACTGTTTTTT
TRBJ2-1,TRBD2,-,TRBV5-8,CASSRRTGGPYNEQFF,TGTGCCAGCAGCCGACGTACGGGGGGGCCCTACAATGAGCAGTTCTTC
TRBJ2-5,-,-,TRBV30,CAWSVLRGRQETQYF,TGTGCCTGGAGTGTGTTGCGGGGAAGACAAGAGACCCAGTACTTC
TRBJ1-5,TRBD1,-,TRBV19,CASRTGASNQPQHF,TGTGCCAGCCGGACAGGGGCTAGCAATCAGCCCCAGCATTTT
TRBJ2-7,-,few,TRBV7-2,CASRASARGSHEQYF,TGTGCCAGCAGGGCATCCGCCCGGGGTTCACACGAGCAGTACTTC
TRBJ2-1,TRBD2,few,TRBV24-1,CATSDGGLAGANEQFF,TGTGCCACCAGTGACGGTGGACTAGCGGGGGCTAATGAGCAGTTCTTC
TRBJ1-2,-,once,TRBV20-1,CSASKPTGGTYGYTF,TGCAGTGCTAGCAAACCGACAGGTGGGACCTATGGCTACACCTTC
TRBJ2-3,-,-,TRBV19,CASGRDRRTDTQYF,TGTGCCAGTGGTCGGGACCGCCGCACAGATACGCAGTATTTT
TRBJ1-2,TRBD1,few,TRBV11-3,CASGSRGRGYTF,TGTGCCAGCGGTTCCAGGGGGCGCGGCTACACCTTC
TRBJ2-3,-,-,TRBV29-1,CSVTQGPSTDTQYF,TGCAGCGTAACTCAGGGGCCTAGCACAGATACGCAGTATTTT
TRBJ2-7,-,few,TRBV2,CASRDDGAYEQYF,TGTGCCAGCAGGGACGACGGAGCCTACGAGCAGTACTTC
TRBJ1-4,TRBD1,-,TRBV18,CASSPQSGGGEKLFF,TGTGCCAGCTCACCACAGTCAGGGGGCGGTGAAAAACTGTTTTTT
TRBJ2-5,-,-,TRBV20-1,CSAGRGDRVQETQYF,TGCAGTGCTGGGAGGGGGGATAGAGTCCAAGAGACCCAGTACTTC
TRBJ1-3,-,-,TRBV5-4,CASSLDGVTDLSGNTIYF,TGTGCCAGCAGCTTGGATGGGGTGACAGACCTCTCTGGAAACACCATATATTTT
TRBJ1-2,-,few,TRBV20-1,CSVPGHYGYTF,TGCAGTGTCCCAGGGCACTATGGCTACACCTTC
TRBJ2-3,TRBD2,once,TRBV6-1,CASSEGAGGADTQYF,TGTGCCAGCAGTGAAGGGGCGGGGGGCGCAGATACGCAGTATTTT
TRBJ1-2,TRBD1,-,TRBV7-2,CASSPGQGRNYGYTF,TGTGCCAGCAGCCCAGGACAGGGCAGGAACTATGGCTACACCTTC
TRBJ1-4,-,-,TRBV19,CASSTEQALELFF,TGTGCCAGTAGTACGGAACAGGCCCTTGAACTGTTTTTT
TRBJ1-5,-,few,TRBV6-5,CASSYSRNQPQHF,TGTGCCAGCAGTTACTCGCGAAATCAGCCCCAGCATTTT
TRBJ2-7,-,-,TRBV6-1,CASSEGREYEQYF,TGTGCCAGCAGTGAAGGGAGGGAATACGAGCAGTACTTC
TRBJ1-2,-,few,TRBV30,CAWSFDSTDANYGYTF,TGTGCCTGGAGTTTCGACTCCACCGACGCTAACTATGGCTACACCTTC
TRBJ2-5,TRBD2,-,TRBV5-1,CASSLEGLLGETQYF,TGCGCCAGCAGCTTGGAGGGACTACTAGGAGAGACCCAGTACTTC
TRBJ1-2,TRBD1,-,TRBV29-1,CSVVAGGHGYTF,TGCAGCGTTGTGGCAGGGGGCCATGGCTACACCTTC
TRBJ2-5,TRBD2,-,TRBV10-1,CASSATSGGQETQYF,TGCGCCAGCAGTGCAACTAGCGGGGGCCAAGAGACCCAGTACTTC
TRBJ2-2,-,few,TRBV20-1,CSARDIRRGNTGELFF,TGCAGTGCTAGAGATATCAGGAGGGGAAACACCGGGGAGCTGTTTTTT